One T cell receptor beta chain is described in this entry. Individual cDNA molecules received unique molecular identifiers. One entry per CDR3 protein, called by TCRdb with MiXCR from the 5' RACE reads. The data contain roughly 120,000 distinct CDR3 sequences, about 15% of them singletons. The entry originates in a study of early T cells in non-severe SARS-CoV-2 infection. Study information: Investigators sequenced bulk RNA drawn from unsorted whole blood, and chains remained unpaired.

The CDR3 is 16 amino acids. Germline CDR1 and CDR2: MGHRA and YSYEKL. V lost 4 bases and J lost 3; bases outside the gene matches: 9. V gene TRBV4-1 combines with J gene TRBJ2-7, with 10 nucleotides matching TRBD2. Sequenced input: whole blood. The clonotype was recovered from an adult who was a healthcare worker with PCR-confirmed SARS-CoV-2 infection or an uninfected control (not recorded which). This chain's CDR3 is CASSLRGAGGHYEQYF. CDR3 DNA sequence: TGCGCCAGCAGCCTCCGAGGAGCGGGGGGGCACTACGAGCAGTACTTC.